Below, 16 T cell receptor beta chains from the same sample are listed, as sequenced in a study of blood T cells in healthy people across ages (dated by TCRdb to between 2015 and 2017). The library was generated by 5' RACE. Sequencing took place on an Illumina HiSeq 2500. A second 7 to 11 cycle PCR used a sample-barcoded 5' primer and a J-beta primer mix. The raw public reads went through TCRdb reprocessing: fastp at Q25, MiXCR clone calling, in-frame beta chains kept. Entries that share a CDR3 protein sequence are merged under the most common genes and DNA. For this sample the table gives about 1.5 million distinct CDR3 sequences, of which 35% to 45% were detected only once. Jointly, the top ten make up 7.9% of the sample. Sample: blood. The source of these receptors is a woman under 30 in good health.

This clonotype has a handful of counts. The chain joins TRBV10-3 to TRBJ2-3, with D perhaps given as TRBD1 or TRBD2 (5 bases each). V lost 6 bases to trimming and J lost 2 bases, with 12 bases between them. This CDR3 comprises 14 residues. CDR1 is ENHRY, CDR2 SYGVKD, per germline. CDR3 region: CAIRTGALTDTQYF. The CDR3, as DNA: TGTGCCATCAGGACCGGGGCCCTCACAGATACGCAGTATTTT.

A few counts support this clonotype. This sequence joins TRBV10-3 and TRBJ1-2; the D is unclear. The V end lost 2 bases, the J end lost 8 bases, and 18 bases lay between the germline ends. The germline gives CDR1 ENHRY, CDR2 SYGVKD. This CDR3 has 15 residues. The chain's CDR3 is CAISEPPQAGKGYTF. Written as DNA, the CDR3 is TGTGCCATCAGTGAGCCACCCCAGGCGGGGAAGGGCTACACCTTC.

This clonotype was seen a handful of times. CDR3 sequence: CAWIPGLNNEQFF. In DNA form, the CDR3 reads TGTGCCTGGATTCCAGGCTTAAACAATGAGCAGTTCTTC. V usage is TRBV30 and J usage is TRBJ2-1; D unclear. This CDR3 has 13 amino acids. V was pared by 4 bases and J by 5 bases, with 12 bases between. The germline CDR1 and CDR2 sequences are GTSNPN and SVGIG (reference sequence).

Note on this clonotype: Germline and junction disagree at one end, which may indicate a read error. The chain has TRBV7-7 and TRBJ2-1; 10 nucleotides agree with TRBD2. The germline V gene encodes CDR1 SSHAT and CDR2 FNYEAQ (reference sequence). The CDR3 runs 19 residues. The CDR3 is CASSLTPSGGISSYNEQFF. The CDR3 nucleotides are TGTGCTAGCAGCTTAACCCCTAGCGGGGGCATTAGCTCCTACAATGAGCAGTTCTTC.

Here the CDR3 DNA reads TGTGCCAGCAGTCAGGGGGGGAGTTCCACTGAAGCTTTCTTT. This sequence encodes CASSQGGSSTEAFF. The V call is TRBV6-6, the J call TRBJ1-1, with TRBD1 identical over 7 bases. The CDR3 totals 14 residues. J was trimmed by 4 bases and V by 5 bases; bases with no gene match: 7. In germline, CDR1 is MNHNY, CDR2 SVGAGI (reference sequence).

This clonotype was found a few times. This chain joins TRBV29-1 and TRBJ1-1; no reliable D call. Germline-derived CDR1 and CDR2 are SQVTM and ANQGSEA. Deletions cut 3 bases from V and 6 bases from J, with 11 bases between. The CDR3 sequence is 12 residues long. CDR3 coding DNA: TGCAGCGTTGAGCGGGGTAGGGCTGAAGCTTTCTTT. It is translated as CSVERGRAEAFF.

This sequence joins TRBV3-1 and TRBJ1-5; D possibly corresponds to TRBD1 (6 bases). The ends were cut back, 1 base at V and 4 bases at J, with 11 bases in the middle. CDR3 size: 15 residues. Germline V gene lookup returns CDR1 LGHDT and CDR2 YNNKEL (reference sequence). This CDR3 reads CASSQGGTPNQPQHF. The CDR3, as DNA: TGTGCCAGCAGCCAAGGAGGGACACCAAATCAGCCCCAGCATTTT.

This clonotype was detected many times. The V gene is TRBV3-1, the J gene TRBJ2-1, with 9 bases identical to TRBD2. The germline V gene has CDR1 LGHDT and CDR2 YNNKEL (reference sequence). V lost 4 bases and J lost 5; bases outside the gene matches: 21. The CDR3 covers 20 residues. The CDR3 DNA sequence: TGTGCCAGCAGCCTTCTGAGCTGGGATAGCGGGGGCGAGAACCACAATGAGCAGTTCTTC. This sequence encodes CASSLLSWDSGGENHNEQFF.

V and J are TRBV5-1 and TRBJ2-5, with a possible D match to TRBD1 (6 bases). The V gene lost 0 bases and the J gene lost 13 bases, with 13 bases spanning the gap. The CDR3 runs to 12 residues. Germline CDR1 reads SGHRS; CDR2 reads YFSETQ. Here the CDR3 DNA reads TGCGCCAGCAGCTTGGAAGGGGGTGAAGCGTACTTC. This sequence encodes CASSLEGGEAYF.

This chain joins TRBV7-9 and TRBJ1-4; 8 nucleotides align to TRBD1. CDR3 length: 13 amino acids. Germline loops: CDR1 SEHNR, CDR2 FQNEAQ (reference sequence). The CDR3 spells CATQGANNEKLFF. In nucleotides, the CDR3 is TGTGCTACCCAGGGGGCTAATAATGAAAAACTGTTTTTT.

This clonotype was counted only a few times. The chain combines TRBV27 with TRBJ2-6; D call uncertain. The length of the CDR3 is 14 residues. V was clipped by 5 bases and J by 0 bases, with 5 bases between them. CDR1 and CDR2 from the germline V gene are MNHEY and SMNVEV (reference sequence). CDR3 region: CASSKTSGANVLTF. The CDR3 DNA reads as TGTGCCAGCAGTAAGACCTCTGGGGCCAACGTCCTGACTTTC.

This clonotype was recorded a few times. V and J are TRBV20-1 and TRBJ2-1, with a possible D match to TRBD1 (5 bases). The CDR3 totals 17 residues. The germline gives CDR1 DFQATT, CDR2 SNEGSKA (reference sequence). V was trimmed by 5 bases and J by 4 bases, leaving 24 bases between them. The CDR3 nucleotides are TGCAGTGCTCCCGAAGGGGCGAGACAGACATTATACAATGAGCAGTTCTTC. This encodes CSAPEGARQTLYNEQFF.

This clonotype was found many times. The chain combines TRBV5-1 with TRBJ2-5; the D gene could be TRBD1 or TRBD2 (5 bases each). Germline values: CDR1 SGHRS, CDR2 YFSETQ. V shed 4 bases and J shed 5 bases, with 18 bases lying between them. The CDR3 is made up of 15 amino acids. CDR3 amino acids: CASSEGVTGGETQYF. The CDR3 DNA sequence: TGCGCCAGCAGCGAAGGCGTCACAGGCGGGGAGACCCAGTACTTC.

This clonotype was seen a few times. This rearrangement joins TRBV7-7 to TRBJ2-5, with 8 bases aligning to TRBD2. This CDR3 region has 15 residues. Germline V gene lookup returns CDR1 SSHAT and CDR2 FNYEAQ (reference sequence). This CDR3 reads CASARISGAQETQYF. The CDR3 nucleotides read TGTGCTAGCGCCAGAATTAGCGGGGCTCAAGAGACCCAGTACTTC.

For the CDR3, the DNA is TGTGCCAGCAGCGTAGCGGCGGTTCGGAATGAGCAGTTCTTC. Translation gives CASSVAAVRNEQFF. The V and J genes are TRBV9 and TRBJ2-1; D gene uncertain. V lost 0 bases to trimming and J lost 7 bases, with 11 bases between them. Germline CDR1 SGDLS, CDR2 YYNGEE. CDR3 size: 14 residues.

This clonotype has ten or more counts. The gene calls are TRBV7-2 and TRBJ2-5, with 7 bases identical to TRBD2. Losses at the gene ends were 5 bases for V and 0 bases for J; bases not matched to a gene: 9. Germline V gene sequence: CDR1 SGHTA, CDR2 FQGNSA. This CDR3 is 16 amino acids long. CDR3 nucleotide sequence: TGTGCCAGCAGCGTAAGGTCTAGCGGAGACCAAGAGACCCAGTACTTC. As protein: CASSVRSSGDQETQYF.